Here is one T cell receptor beta chain with its context. Its antigen is not identified. Some clones are missing from TCRdb's copy, which holds only in-frame ones; the method was immunoSEQ multiplex PCR. This sample has fewer than 200,000 clones; over 80% occur once, and the top ten carry under 2.5%. This sample was taken from a study of T cell responses to AZD1222 COVID-19 vaccine. Study information: Second-dose schedules of about 4 or about 12 weeks were combined. Study results and caveats: Sampling that yielded the repertoires occurred only after the peak T cell response. A rise in Spike-specific TCR breadth and depth followed two AZD1222 doses.

Germline V CDR1 and CDR2: SNHLY, FYNNEI. Trimming shortened V by 7 bases and J by 1 base, and 13 bases separated the two germline ends. The CDR3 covers 14 residues. Sequenced here: peripheral blood, sampled on day 0 of AZD1222 vaccination. The chain couples TRBV2 to TRBJ2-5; D is perhaps TRBD2 (6 bases). The sequence came from an adult in good health. The CDR3 coding sequence is TGTGCCAGCAATGGGAGGTCCCCCCAAGAGACCCAGTACTTC. Translating it yields CASNGRSPQETQYF.